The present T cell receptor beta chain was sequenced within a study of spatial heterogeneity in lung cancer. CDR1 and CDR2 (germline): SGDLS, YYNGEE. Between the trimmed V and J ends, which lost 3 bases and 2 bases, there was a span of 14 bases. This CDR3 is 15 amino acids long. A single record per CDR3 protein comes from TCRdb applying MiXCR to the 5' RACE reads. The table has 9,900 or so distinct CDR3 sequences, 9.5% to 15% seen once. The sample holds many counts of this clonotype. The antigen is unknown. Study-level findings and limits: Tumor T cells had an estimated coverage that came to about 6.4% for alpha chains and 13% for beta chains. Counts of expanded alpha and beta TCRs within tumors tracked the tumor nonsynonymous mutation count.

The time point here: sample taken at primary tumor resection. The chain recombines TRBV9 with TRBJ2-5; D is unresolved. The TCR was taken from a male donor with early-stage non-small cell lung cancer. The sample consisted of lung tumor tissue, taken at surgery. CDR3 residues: CASSAVGPLQETQYF. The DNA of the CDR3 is TGTGCCAGCAGCGCCGTTGGGCCGCTTCAAGAGACCCAGTACTTC.